This TCR beta chain derives from a study of shared clonotypes between healthy human individuals. The overall study: Plates per donor: three CD4 naive, three CD4 memory, two CD8 naive, one CD8 memory.

Notes on this clone: Its specificity is not known.

Looked up from germline, CDR1 is SNHLY and CDR2 is FYNNEI. The V and J ends lost 6 bases and 8 bases, in that order; junction bases with no gene match: 8. The CDR3 covers 15 residues. HIV-negative, healthy adults without recent acute infections or vaccinations were the donors. Sequenced by immunoSEQ multiplex PCR; TCRdb stores in-frame clones only, minus some. The repertoire includes over 1.5 million clones, 95% to 99% of them detected once, and approximately 0.44% sits in the top ten. General study findings and limits: The small donor group covered limited genetic and exposure diversity.

Input material: naive CD4+ T cells sorted from blood. Subset noted: CD45RA+ positively selected. The gene calls are TRBV2 and TRBJ1-4; 11 nucleotides match TRBD1. The clonotype was recovered from a man aged 25 to 45 in good health. The CDR3 sequence: CASSPWTGGGEKLFF. In DNA form, the CDR3 reads TGTGCCAGCAGCCCCTGGACAGGGGGCGGCGAAAAACTGTTTTTT. The entire variable domain, with the rest obtained from reference TRBV2 and TRBJ1-4, is as follows: EPEVTQTPSHQVTQMGQEVILRCVPISNHLYFYWYRQILGQKVEFLVSFYNNEISEKSEIFDDQFSVERPDGSNFTLKIRSTKLEDSAMYFCASSPWTGGGEKLFFGSGTQLSVL.